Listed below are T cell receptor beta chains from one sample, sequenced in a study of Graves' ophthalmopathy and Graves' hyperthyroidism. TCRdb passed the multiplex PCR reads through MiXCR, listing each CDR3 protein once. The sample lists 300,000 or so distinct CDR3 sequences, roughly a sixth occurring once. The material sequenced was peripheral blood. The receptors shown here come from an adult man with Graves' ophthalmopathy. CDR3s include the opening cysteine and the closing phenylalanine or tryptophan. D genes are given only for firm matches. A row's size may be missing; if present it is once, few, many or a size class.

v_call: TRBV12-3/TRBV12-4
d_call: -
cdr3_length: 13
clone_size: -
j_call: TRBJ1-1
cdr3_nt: TGTGCCAGCACGGCAGGGACGAACACTGAAGCTTTCTTT
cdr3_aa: CASTAGTNTEAFF

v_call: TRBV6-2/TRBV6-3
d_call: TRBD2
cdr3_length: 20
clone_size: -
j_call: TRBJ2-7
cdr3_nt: TGTGCCAGCAGTTACTCGTTGCAGGGACTAGCGGGTTCCGACTCCTACGAGCAGTACTTC
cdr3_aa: CASSYSLQGLAGSDSYEQYF

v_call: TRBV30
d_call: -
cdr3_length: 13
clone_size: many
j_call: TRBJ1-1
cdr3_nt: TGTGCCTGCCTTCCGGGCGTGAACACTGAAGCTTTCTTT
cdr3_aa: CACLPGVNTEAFF

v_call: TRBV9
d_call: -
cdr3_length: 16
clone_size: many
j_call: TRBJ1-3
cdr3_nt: TGTGCCAGCAGCGGATTGGGGGGCAAAAGTGGAAACACCATATATTTT
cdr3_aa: CASSGLGGKSGNTIYF

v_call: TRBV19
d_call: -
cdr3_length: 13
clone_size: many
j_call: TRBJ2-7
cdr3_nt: TGTGCCACAATCGGACATCAAGGAGGTGAGCAGTACTTC
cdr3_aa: CATIGHQGGEQYF

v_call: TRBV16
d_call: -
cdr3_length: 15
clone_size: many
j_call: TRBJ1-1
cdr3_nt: TGTGCCAGCAGCCCTTACAGTTCCCTCACCACTGAAGCTTTCTTT
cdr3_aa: CASSPYSSLTTEAFF

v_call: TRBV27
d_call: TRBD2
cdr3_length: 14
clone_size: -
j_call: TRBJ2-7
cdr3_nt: TGTGCCAGCAGTAGAGCGGGAGCCCCCTACGAGCAGTACTTC
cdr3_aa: CASSRAGAPYEQYF

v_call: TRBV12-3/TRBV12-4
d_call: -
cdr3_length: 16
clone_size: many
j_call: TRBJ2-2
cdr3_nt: TGTGCCAGCGGGACGTGGGACGCTTCGAACACCGGGGAGCTGTTTTTT
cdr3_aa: CASGTWDASNTGELFF

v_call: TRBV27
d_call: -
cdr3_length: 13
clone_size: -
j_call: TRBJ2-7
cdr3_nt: TGTGCCAGCAGCCACAGCGTGAACTACGAGCAGTACTTC
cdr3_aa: CASSHSVNYEQYF

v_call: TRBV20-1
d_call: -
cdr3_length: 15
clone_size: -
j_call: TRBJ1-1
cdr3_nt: TGCAGTGCGGGTATAACCAGGCGAAGGAACACTGAAGCTTTCTTT
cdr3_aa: CSAGITRRRNTEAFF

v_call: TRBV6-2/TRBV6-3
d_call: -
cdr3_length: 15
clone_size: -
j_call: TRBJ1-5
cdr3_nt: TGTGCCAGCAGTCAATCGGGTGTGAGCAATCAGCCCCAGCATTTT
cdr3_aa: CASSQSGVSNQPQHF

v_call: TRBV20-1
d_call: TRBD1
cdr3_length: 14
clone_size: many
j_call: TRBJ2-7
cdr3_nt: TGCAGTGCTAGAGGGACAGGGGACGAATACGAGCAGTACTTC
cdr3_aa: CSARGTGDEYEQYF

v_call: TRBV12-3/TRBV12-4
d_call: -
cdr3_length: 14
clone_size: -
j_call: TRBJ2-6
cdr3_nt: TGTGCCAGCGCTTCGAACTCTGGGGCCAACGTCCTGACTTTC
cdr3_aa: CASASNSGANVLTF

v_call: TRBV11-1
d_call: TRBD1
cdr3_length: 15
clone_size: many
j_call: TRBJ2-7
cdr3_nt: TGTGCCAGCAGCCCAAGGACAGGGGGCTTATACGAGCAGTACTTC
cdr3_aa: CASSPRTGGLYEQYF

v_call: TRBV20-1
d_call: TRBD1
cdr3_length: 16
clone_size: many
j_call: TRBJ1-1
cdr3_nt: TGCAGTGCCCTCCTCGGGACAGGGGGCTTAAAGACTGAAGCTTTCTTT
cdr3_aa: CSALLGTGGLKTEAFF

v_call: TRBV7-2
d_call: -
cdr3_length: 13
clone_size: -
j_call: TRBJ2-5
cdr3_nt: TGTGCCAGCACCTTTCTGGGCCAAGAGACCCAGTACTTC
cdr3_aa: CASTFLGQETQYF

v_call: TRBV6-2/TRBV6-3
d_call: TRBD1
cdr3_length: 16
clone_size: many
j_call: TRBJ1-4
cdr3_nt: TGTGCCAGCAGCAAAAATAGCGGCGGGACAGGGGAAAAACTGTTTTTT
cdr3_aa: CASSKNSGGTGEKLFF

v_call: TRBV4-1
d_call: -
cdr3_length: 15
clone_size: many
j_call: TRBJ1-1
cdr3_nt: TGCGCCAGCAGCCAACAGGAGACAGGTCGGACTGAAGCTTTCTTT
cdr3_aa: CASSQQETGRTEAFF

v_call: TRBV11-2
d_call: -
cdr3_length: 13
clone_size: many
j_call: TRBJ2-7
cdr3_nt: TGTGCCAGCAGCTTCGACGACCCCTACGAGCAGTACTTC
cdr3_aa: CASSFDDPYEQYF

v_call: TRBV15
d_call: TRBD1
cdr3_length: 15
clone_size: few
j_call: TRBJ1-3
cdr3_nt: TGTGCCACCAGCAGATCAGGGGGAACTGGAAACACCATATATTTT
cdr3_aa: CATSRSGGTGNTIYF

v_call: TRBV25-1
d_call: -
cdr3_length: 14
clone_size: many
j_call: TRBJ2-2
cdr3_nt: TGTGCCAGCAGTGACAGGGCGGGCACCGGGGAGCTGTTTTTT
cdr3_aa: CASSDRAGTGELFF

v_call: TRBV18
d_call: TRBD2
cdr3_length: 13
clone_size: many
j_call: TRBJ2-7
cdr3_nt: TGTGCCAGCTCACCCCTAGCGGGGGATGAGCAGTACTTC
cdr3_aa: CASSPLAGDEQYF